This TCR beta chain was recorded in a study of OX40 agonist ivuxolimab in advanced cancers. Study context: Those enrolled were roughly 80% male, with a mean age of 60 years and ages from roughly 20 to 85.

Profiled with immunoSEQ multiplex PCR; TCRdb holds only in-frame clones, not every one. This table holds about 98,000 clones, less than 90% found once. This clone was detected only once. The germline V gene has CDR1 SGHRS and CDR2 YFSETQ. This CDR3 has 16 amino acids. V gave up 0 bases and J gave up 0 bases, with 10 bases separating them. Patients with a history of autoimmune disease or on systemic immunosuppression were excluded. Sampled blood was obtained at baseline, cycle 4 day 1, and cycle 7 day 1. This chain uses TRBV5-1 with TRBJ1-3, with D uncertain. The source was CD4+ or CD8+ T cells sorted from blood, collected in a trial of the OX40 agonist ivuxolimab. The sequence was collected from an adult with an advanced solid tumor such as melanoma, head and neck, liver or kidney cancer. The CDR3 here is CASSLAGSISGNTIYF. DNA for the CDR3: TGCGCCAGCAGCTTGGCAGGTTCGATCTCTGGAAACACCATATATTTT. The complete variable domain, with remaining parts taken from reference TRBV5-1 and TRBJ1-3, reads KAGVTQTPRYLIKTRGQQVTLSCSPISGHRSVSWYQQTPGQGLQFLFEYFSETQRNKGNFPGRFSGRQFSNSRSEMNVSTLELGDSALYLCASSLAGSISGNTIYFGEGSWLTVV.